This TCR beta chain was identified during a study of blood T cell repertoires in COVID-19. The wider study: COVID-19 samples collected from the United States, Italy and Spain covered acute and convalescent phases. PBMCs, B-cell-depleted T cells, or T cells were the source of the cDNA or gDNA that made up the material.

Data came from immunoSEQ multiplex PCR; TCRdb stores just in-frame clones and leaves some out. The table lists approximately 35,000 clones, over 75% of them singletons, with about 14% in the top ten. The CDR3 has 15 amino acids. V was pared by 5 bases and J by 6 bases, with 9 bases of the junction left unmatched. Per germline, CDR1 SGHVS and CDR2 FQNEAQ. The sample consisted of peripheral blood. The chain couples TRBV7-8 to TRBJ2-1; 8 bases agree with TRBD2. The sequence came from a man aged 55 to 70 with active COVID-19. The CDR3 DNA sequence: TGTGCCAGCAGCACCCGAGCGGGAGTGGGCAATGAGCAGTTCTTC. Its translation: CASSTRAGVGNEQFF.